This T cell receptor beta chain is from a study of beta chain features in type 1 diabetes. Across the whole study: Cell yields, gender and age were similar in healthy donors and patients.

Every participating donor gave one draw, a heparinised blood sample averaging about 100 mL. Isolation of CD4+ naive, central memory, regulatory and stem cell-like memory cells was achieved by sorting via CD45RO/CCR7/CD25/CD127/CD95/CD27. The CDR3 covers 14 residues. Trimming took off 4 bases at V and 8 bases at J, with 15 bases between the two ends. The germline V gene has CDR1 SGHNT and CDR2 YYREEE (reference sequence). This clone was detected a few times. Every isolated RNA sample was fully reverse transcribed, so sequencing captured expressed TCRB transcripts. About 3.7 million reads, on average, came from each naive, central memory and regulatory T cell sample. Generated by immunoSEQ multiplex PCR, the TCRdb table keeps only in-frame clones and is missing some. The sample includes about 150,000 clones, 7.5% to 9.5% of them seen just once.

Source material: central memory CD4+ T cells from blood. This TCR came from a young woman in good health. This sequence joins TRBV5-4 and TRBJ1-4; tentative D call: TRBD1 (5 bases). The DNA for the CDR3 is TGTGCCAGCAGCCAAAAACAGGCCGACGAAAAACTGTTTTTT. Translating it yields CASSQKQADEKLFF.